Below, one TCR beta chain is given with its context. This specimen belongs to a study of blood T cell repertoires in COVID-19. With 6 bases removed from V and 3 bases from J, the gap between germline ends came to 11 bases. CDR1 and CDR2 (germline): MNHEY, SVGAGI. This CDR3 spans 13 amino acids. In the study's own analysis: For nucleated cells, counts were estimated from reference gene primer amplification. Here immunoSEQ multiplex PCR was the method, and the copy in TCRdb shows in-frame clones only, minus some. The DNA gave D and trimming, while V, J and clone size come from that table. The sample includes tens of thousands of clones, around 73% seen only once; the top ten take over 15%.

The TCR sequence derives from a man between 65 and 79 years old with acute or convalescent COVID-19. The chain recombines TRBV6-5 with TRBJ1-2; D gene unclear. The sequenced sample was peripheral blood. CDR3 coding DNA: TGTGCCAGCAGCCGTGAGGGCTACTATGGCTACACCTTC. Translated: CASSREGYYGYTF.